This record covers a single T cell receptor (beta chain). This sample is drawn from a study of blood T cells in healthy people across ages. Losses at the gene ends were 1 base for V and 0 bases for J; bases not matched to a gene: 5. This CDR3 has 17 residues. Germline CDR1 reads LGHNA; CDR2 reads YNFKEQ. Primed by a sample-barcoded 5' primer and a J-beta primer mix, a second PCR proceeded for roughly 6 to 12 cycles. MiXCR, run by TCRdb on the 5' RACE reads, gives a single entry per CDR3 protein. The sample carries approximately 1.5 million distinct CDR3 sequences, 42% recorded once. A minimum of 6 micrograms of total RNA was extracted per sample.

This sequence was found in a woman aged 18-35 years in good health. This chain connects TRBV4-2 to TRBJ1-4; 7 nucleotides align to TRBD1. The sample consisted of blood. The CDR3 reads CASSQGQGGATNEKLFF. DNA for the CDR3: TGTGCCAGCAGCCAAGGACAGGGAGGGGCAACTAATGAAAAACTGTTTTTT.